This T cell receptor beta chain was documented in a study of blood T cell repertoires in COVID-19. As for the study in general: The United States, Italy and Spain supplied acute and convalescent COVID-19 samples. Sample material is recorded as cDNA or gDNA derived from T cells, B-cell-depleted T cells, or PBMCs.

Study processing details: Amplification with reference gene primers provided the estimates of nucleated cell counts. The assay was immunoSEQ multiplex PCR, and TCRdb's table has in-frame clones only and misses some. From that table come the V and J calls and clone size; the DNA was used to work out D and trimming. This sample has 250,000 to 300,000 clones, with around 90% found just once. Trimming left V 4 bases short and J 6 bases short, with 12 bases between. The V gene's germline CDR1 is SGHRS and CDR2 YFSETQ. CDR3 length: 13 residues. Sequencing was carried out using peripheral blood. The sequence was obtained from a man aged 50-59 years with acute or convalescent COVID-19. The chain couples TRBV5-1 to TRBJ2-3; D is perhaps TRBD2 (5 bases). The DNA for the CDR3 is TGCGCCAGCAGCGGCCGGGAAGGGGATACGCAGTATTTT. Translation gives CASSGREGDTQYF.